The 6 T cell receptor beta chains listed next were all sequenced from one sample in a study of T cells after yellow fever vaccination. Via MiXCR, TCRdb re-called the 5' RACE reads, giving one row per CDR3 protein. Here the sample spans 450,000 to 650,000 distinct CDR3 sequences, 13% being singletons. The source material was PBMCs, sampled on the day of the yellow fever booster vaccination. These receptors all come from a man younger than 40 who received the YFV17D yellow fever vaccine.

CDR3 DNA: TGTGCCAGCAGCCGAAGCGGGAGCGGAGAGACCCAGTACTTC. Translation: CASSRSGSGETQYF. The chain links TRBV28 to TRBJ2-5; 8 nucleotides align to TRBD2. Germline V gene sequence: CDR1 MDHEN, CDR2 SYDVKM. Losses at the gene ends were 6 bases for V and 4 bases for J; bases not matched to a gene: 7. The CDR3 extends over 14 amino acids.

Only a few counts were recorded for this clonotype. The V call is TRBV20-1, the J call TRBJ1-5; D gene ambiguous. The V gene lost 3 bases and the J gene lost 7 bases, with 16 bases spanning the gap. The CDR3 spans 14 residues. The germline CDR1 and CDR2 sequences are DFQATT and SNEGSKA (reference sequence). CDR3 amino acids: CSASSMTGRQPQHF. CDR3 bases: TGCAGTGCTAGTAGTATGACCGGTAGGCAGCCCCAGCATTTT.

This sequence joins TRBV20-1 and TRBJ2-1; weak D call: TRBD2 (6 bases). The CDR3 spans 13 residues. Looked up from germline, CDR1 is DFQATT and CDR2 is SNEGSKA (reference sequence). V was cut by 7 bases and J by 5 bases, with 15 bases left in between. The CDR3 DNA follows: TGCAGTGGGGATAGCGGACTCAACAATGAGCAGTTCTTC. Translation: CSGDSGLNNEQFF.

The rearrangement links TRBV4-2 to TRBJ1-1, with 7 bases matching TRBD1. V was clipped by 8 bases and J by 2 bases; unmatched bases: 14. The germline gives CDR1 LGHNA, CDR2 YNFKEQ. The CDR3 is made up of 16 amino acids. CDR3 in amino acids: CASERDPDRLNTEAFF. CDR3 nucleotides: TGTGCCAGCGAAAGGGACCCGGACAGGCTTAACACTGAAGCTTTCTTT.

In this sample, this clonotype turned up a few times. Written as DNA, the CDR3 is TGTGCCAGCAGCTTAGGGGCTAGCGTGTACTACGAGCAGTACTTC. This codes for CASSLGASVYYEQYF. J is TRBJ2-7 and V is TRBV7-2; D may be TRBD2 (6 bases). There are 15 residues in the CDR3. Germline loops: CDR1 SGHTA, CDR2 FQGNSA. Trimming shortened V by 1 base and J by 3 bases, and 13 bases separated the two germline ends.

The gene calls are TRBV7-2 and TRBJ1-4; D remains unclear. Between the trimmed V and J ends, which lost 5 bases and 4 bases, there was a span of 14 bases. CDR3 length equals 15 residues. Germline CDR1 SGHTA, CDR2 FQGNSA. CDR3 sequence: CASSRPEGYNEKLFF. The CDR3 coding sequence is TGTGCCAGCAGCCGCCCGGAAGGCTATAATGAAAAACTGTTTTTT.